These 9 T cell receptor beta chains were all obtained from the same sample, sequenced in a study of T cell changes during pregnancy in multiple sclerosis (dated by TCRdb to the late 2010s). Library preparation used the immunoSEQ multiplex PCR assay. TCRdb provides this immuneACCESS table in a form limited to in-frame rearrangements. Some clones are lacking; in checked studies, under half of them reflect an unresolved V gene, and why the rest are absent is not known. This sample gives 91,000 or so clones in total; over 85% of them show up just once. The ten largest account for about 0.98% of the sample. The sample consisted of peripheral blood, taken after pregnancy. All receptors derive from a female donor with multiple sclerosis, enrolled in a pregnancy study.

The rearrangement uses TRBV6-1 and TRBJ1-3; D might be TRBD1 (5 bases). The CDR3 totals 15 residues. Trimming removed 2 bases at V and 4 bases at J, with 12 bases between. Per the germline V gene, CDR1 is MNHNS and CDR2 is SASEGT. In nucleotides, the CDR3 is TGTGCCAGCAGTGAATGGAAGGGGTCAGGAAACACCATATATTTT. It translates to CASSEWKGSGNTIYF.

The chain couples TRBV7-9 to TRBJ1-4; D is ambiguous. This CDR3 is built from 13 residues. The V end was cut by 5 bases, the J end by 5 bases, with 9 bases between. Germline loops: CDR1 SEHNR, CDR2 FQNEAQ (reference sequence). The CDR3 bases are TGTGCCAGCAGCCAGGAACGGAATGAAAAACTGTTTTTT. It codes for CASSQERNEKLFF.

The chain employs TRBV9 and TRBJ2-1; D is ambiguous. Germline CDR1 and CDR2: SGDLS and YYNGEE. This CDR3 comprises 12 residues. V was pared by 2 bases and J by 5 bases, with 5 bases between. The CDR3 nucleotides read TGTGCCAGCAGCGTCCCTAACAATGAGCAGTTCTTC. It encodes CASSVPNNEQFF.

The CDR3 reads CSARSGNGYTF. The CDR3 bases are TGCAGCGCCAGATCAGGAAACGGCTACACCTTC. The rearrangement joins TRBV29-1 to TRBJ1-2; D is unresolved. Germline V gene lookup returns CDR1 SQVTM and CDR2 ANQGSEA. Deletions cut 7 bases from V and 8 bases from J, with 14 bases between. There are 11 residues in the CDR3.

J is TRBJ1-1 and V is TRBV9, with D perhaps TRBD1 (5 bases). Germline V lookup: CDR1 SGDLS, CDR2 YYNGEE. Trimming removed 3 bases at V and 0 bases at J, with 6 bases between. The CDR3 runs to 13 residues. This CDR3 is CASSGQLNTEAFF. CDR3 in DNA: TGTGCCAGCAGCGGACAGTTGAACACTGAAGCTTTCTTT. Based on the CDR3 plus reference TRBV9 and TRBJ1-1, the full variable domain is DSGVTQTPKHLITATGQRVTLRCSPRSGDLSVYWYQQSLDQGLQFLIQYYNGEERAKGNILERFSAQQFPDLHSELNLSSLELGDSALYFCASSGQLNTEAFFGQGTRLTVV.

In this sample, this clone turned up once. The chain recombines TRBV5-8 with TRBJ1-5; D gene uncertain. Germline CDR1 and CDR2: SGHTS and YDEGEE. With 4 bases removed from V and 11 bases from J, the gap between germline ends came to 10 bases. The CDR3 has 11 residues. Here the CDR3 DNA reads TGTGCCAGCAGCCAGATCGGGACCCAGCATTTT. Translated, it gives CASSQIGTQHF.

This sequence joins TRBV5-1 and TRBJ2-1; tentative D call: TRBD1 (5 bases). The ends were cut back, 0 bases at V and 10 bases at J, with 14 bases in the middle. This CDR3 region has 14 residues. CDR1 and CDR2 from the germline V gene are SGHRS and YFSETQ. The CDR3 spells CASSLGQGVGEQFF. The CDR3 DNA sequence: TGCGCCAGCAGCTTGGGCCAGGGCGTTGGGGAGCAGTTCTTC.

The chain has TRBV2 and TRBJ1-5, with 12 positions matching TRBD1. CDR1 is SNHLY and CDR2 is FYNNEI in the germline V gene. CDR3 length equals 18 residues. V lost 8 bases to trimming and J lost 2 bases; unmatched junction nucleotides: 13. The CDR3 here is CASSQGTGGRRGNQPQHF. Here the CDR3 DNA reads TGTGCCAGCTCTCAAGGGACAGGGGGCAGGAGGGGCAATCAGCCCCAGCATTTT. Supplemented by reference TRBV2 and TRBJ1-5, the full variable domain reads EPEVTQTPSHQVTQMGQEVILRCVPISNHLYFYWYRQILGQKVEFLVSFYNNEISEKSEIFDDQFSVERPDGSNFTLKIRSTKLEDSAMYFCASSQGTGGRRGNQPQHFGDGTRLSIL.

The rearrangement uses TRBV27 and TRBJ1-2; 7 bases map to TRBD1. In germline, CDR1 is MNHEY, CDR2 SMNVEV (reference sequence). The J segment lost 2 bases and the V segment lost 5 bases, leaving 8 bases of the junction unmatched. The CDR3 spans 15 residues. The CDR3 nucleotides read TGTGCCAGCAGTCCAAAGGGGGCCTACAACTATGGCTACACCTTC. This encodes CASSPKGAYNYGYTF.